The 16 T cell receptor beta chains reported below all come from one sample, sequenced in a study of blood T cells in healthy people across ages. A second PCR of roughly 7 to 11 cycles used a sample-barcoded 5' primer and a J-beta primer mix. Using its own MiXCR run on the 5' RACE reads, TCRdb lists one record per CDR3 protein. The table includes fewer than 750,000 distinct CDR3 sequences, about 50% detected once. The sample comprised blood. These receptors came from an elderly woman in good health.

As concerns this clonotype: This could be a read error, since a much larger clone is one nucleotide away. V usage is TRBV5-1 and J usage is TRBJ2-2; TRBD2 matches 8 bases. Per germline, CDR1 SGHRS and CDR2 YFSETQ. Losses at the gene ends were 2 bases for V and 6 bases for J; bases not matched to a gene: 12. CDR3 size: 17 residues. The CDR3 sequence is CASSFRASGPNAGELFF. As DNA, the CDR3 is TGCGCCAGCAGCTTTAGAGCTAGCGGGCCCAACGCCGGGGAGCTGTTTTTT.

This clonotype was picked up a small number of times. This rearrangement joins TRBV28 to TRBJ2-7, with D tentatively TRBD1 (5 bases). Germline V gives CDR1 MDHEN, CDR2 SYDVKM. With 4 bases removed from V and 0 bases from J, the gap between germline ends came to 7 bases. This CDR3 spans 13 amino acids. The chain's CDR3 is CASSWGNSYEQYF. The CDR3 DNA sequence: TGTGCCAGCAGTTGGGGCAACTCCTACGAGCAGTACTTC.

Notes on this clonotype: A much more abundant neighbour one base away suggests this may be a read error. The CDR3 coding sequence is TGTGCCAGCAGCTTACTCGCTAGCATAGCTCAAGAGACCCAGTACTTC. Amino acid sequence: CASSLLASIAQETQYF. This rearrangement joins TRBV7-2 to TRBJ2-7; a possible D gene is TRBD2 (5 bases). Matching the DNA end better, TRBJ2-5 makes the J call doubtful. Germline values: CDR1 SGHTA, CDR2 FQGNSA. The CDR3 totals 16 residues.

The chain carries TRBV7-6 and TRBJ2-3, with D perhaps matching TRBD2 (6 bases). The CDR3 loop spans 17 amino acids. Germline lookup yields CDR1 SGHVS and CDR2 FNYEAQ. With 1 base removed from V and 1 base from J, the gap between germline ends came to 15 bases. The CDR3 DNA is TGTGCCAGCAGCTTAGTAGATCCGGGGGAGGGCACAGATACGCAGTATTTT. The encoded protein is CASSLVDPGEGTDTQYF.

This clonotype was seen repeatedly, ten times or more. The chain combines TRBV5-5 with TRBJ2-3, with 8 bases matching TRBD1. Germline CDR1 SGHKS, CDR2 YYEKEE (reference sequence). V gave up 0 bases and J gave up 2 bases; unmatched junction bases: 5. This CDR3 is 16 amino acids long. CDR3 loop: CASSLGDRHITDTQYF. The CDR3 coding sequence is TGTGCCAGCAGCTTGGGGGACAGGCATATCACAGATACGCAGTATTTT. The whole variable domain, remainder taken from reference TRBV5-5 and TRBJ2-3, is DAGVTQSPTHLIKTRGQQVTLRCSPISGHKSVSWYQQVLGQGPQFIFQYYEKEERGRGNFPDRFSARQFPNYSSELNVNALLLGDSALYLCASSLGDRHITDTQYFGPGTRLTVL.

In this sample, this clonotype turned up once. This sequence may be a read error, since a much larger clone differs from it by one base. The chain uses TRBV5-8 and TRBJ2-5, with D perhaps matching TRBD2 (6 bases). Germline lookup yields CDR1 SGHTS and CDR2 YDEGEE. The CDR3 totals 17 residues. Trimming shortened V by 5 bases and J by 5 bases, and 25 bases separated the two germline ends. In nucleotides, the CDR3 is TGTGCCAGCAGTCTGGGGACGCAGGGAGGTTGGCATGAGACCCAGTACTTC. Translated: CASSLGTQGGWHETQYF. Full variable domain (missing parts from reference TRBV5-8 and TRBJ2-5): EAGVTQSPTHLIKTRGQQATLRCSPISGHTSVYWYQQALGLGLQFLLWYDEGEERNRGNFPPRFSGRQFPNYSSELNVNALELEDSALYLCASSLGTQGGWHETQYFGPGTRLLVL.

The V call is TRBV5-1, the J call TRBJ2-5; D is possibly TRBD1 (6 bases). V lost 4 bases to trimming and J lost 12 bases, with 25 bases between them. The CDR3 loop spans 15 amino acids. CDR1 SGHRS and CDR2 YFSETQ come from the germline V gene. The CDR3 loop reads CASSEESQTGDRKYF. The CDR3 region has the DNA TGCGCCAGCAGCGAAGAATCCCAGACAGGCGATAGGAAGTACTTC.

This clonotype was recorded at least ten times. The rearrangement uses TRBV28 and TRBJ2-3; TRBD2 agrees at 7 bases. CDR1 MDHEN and CDR2 SYDVKM come from the germline V gene. The CDR3 contains 13 residues. Trimming cost V 6 bases and J 4 bases; bases outside gene matches: 4. The CDR3 protein is CASRKTSSDTQYF. For the CDR3, the DNA is TGTGCCAGCAGGAAGACTAGCTCAGATACGCAGTATTTT.

The chain combines TRBV12-3 or TRBV12-4 with TRBJ1-6; tentatively, D is TRBD1 (5 bases). The CDR3 length is 15 residues. The V end lost 5 bases, the J end lost 8 bases, and 16 bases lay between the germline ends. This chain's CDR3 is CASSRFPGLDSPLHF. The CDR3 coding sequence is TGTGCCAGCAGTCGATTTCCAGGGTTAGATTCACCCCTCCACTTT.

This clonotype has at least ten counts. This sequence joins TRBV28 and TRBJ2-7, with TRBD1 matching 7 bases. Losses at the gene ends were 6 bases for V and 2 bases for J; bases not matched to a gene: 7. This CDR3 has 14 residues. CDR1 MDHEN and CDR2 SYDVKM come from the germline V gene. The CDR3 here is CASRPRQGPYEQYF. The CDR3 nucleotides read TGTGCCAGCAGACCACGACAGGGCCCCTACGAGCAGTACTTC. Full variable domain (rest looked up from reference TRBV28 and TRBJ2-7): DVKVTQSSRYLVKRTGEKVFLECVQDMDHENMFWYRQDPGLGLRLIYFSYDVKMKEKGDIPEGYSVSREKKERFSLILESASTNQTSMYLCASRPRQGPYEQYFGPGTRLTVT.

V usage is TRBV4-1 and J usage is TRBJ2-4; TRBD1 agrees at 9 bases. The CDR3 is made up of 18 amino acids. Per germline, CDR1 MGHRA and CDR2 YSYEKL. Trimming at V came to 0 bases and at J to 13 bases, leaving 19 bases not matched to a gene. The CDR3 region has the DNA TGCGCCAGCAGCCAAGAGCCCTCGTTAGGGACAGGGACGAAAGAGCAGTACTTC. Encoded protein: CASSQEPSLGTGTKEQYF.

V and J are TRBV12-3 or TRBV12-4 and TRBJ2-5; D may correspond to TRBD1 or TRBD2 (5 bases each). This CDR3 is built from 13 residues. V shed 3 bases and J shed 7 bases, with 12 bases lying between them. In nucleotides, the CDR3 is TGTGCCAGCAGTTTCGACAGCGGCGGGACCCAGTACTTC. As protein: CASSFDSGGTQYF.

V and J are TRBV30 and TRBJ2-1, with no clear D. Per the germline V gene, CDR1 is GTSNPN and CDR2 is SVGIG (reference sequence). This CDR3 is built from 13 residues. V was cut by 1 base and J by 12 bases, with 16 bases left in between. CDR3 amino acids: CAWSGGSYDGQFF. The CDR3 DNA sequence: TGTGCCTGGAGTGGAGGAAGTTATGATGGGCAGTTCTTC.

This clonotype was seen a handful of times. V usage is TRBV21-1 and J usage is TRBJ2-4; TRBD2, as called in the table, went unchecked against the DNA. TRBV21-1 is a pseudogene. The CDR3 extends over 16 amino acids. CDR3 coding DNA: TGTGCCAGCAGCAAATATGAGCGGGAGGGGTTAGACATTCAGTACTTC. Encoded protein: CASSKYEREGLDIQYF.

This clonotype was seen ten or more times. The chain couples TRBV2 to TRBJ1-2, with 7 nucleotides matching TRBD1. The germline V gene has CDR1 SNHLY and CDR2 FYNNEI. The CDR3 has 15 amino acids. Losses at the gene ends were 3 bases for V and 5 bases for J; bases not matched to a gene: 9. Here the CDR3 reads CASSEMAQGGYGYTF. The CDR3 bases are TGTGCCAGCAGTGAGATGGCGCAGGGGGGGTATGGCTACACCTTC.

V usage is TRBV4-2 and J usage is TRBJ2-3; 12 nucleotides match TRBD2. CDR1 is LGHNA and CDR2 is YNFKEQ in the germline V gene. This CDR3 contains 18 residues. Trimming took 0 bases from V and 1 from J; bases not matched to a gene: 5. The CDR3 protein is CASSQELSSGGGTDTQYF. In DNA form, the CDR3 reads TGTGCCAGCAGCCAAGAGCTCTCTAGCGGGGGGGGCACAGATACGCAGTATTTT.